The T cell receptor (beta chain) under discussion was sequenced for a study of blood T cell repertoires in COVID-19. This clone appeared a few times. Germline values: CDR1 SEHNR, CDR2 FQNEAQ (reference sequence). CDR3 size: 15 residues. V shed 5 bases and J shed 6 bases, with 19 bases lying between them. TCRdb keeps only in-frame clones here, not all; method: immunoSEQ multiplex PCR. The table lists about 100,000 clones, about 86% of them singletons, with about 7.7% in the top ten. This chain uses TRBV7-9 with TRBJ1-2; unclear D gene. The source of this sequence is a man aged 55-75 years with acute or convalescent COVID-19. Material: peripheral blood. In nucleotides, the CDR3 is TGTGCCAGCAGCCCGTCATTTTCGAGGGCCGATGGCTACACCTTC. Translation gives CASSPSFSRADGYTF.